This T cell receptor beta chain emerged from a study of technical replicates of blood from several donors. Profiled with immunoSEQ multiplex PCR; TCRdb holds only in-frame clones, not every one. Of 74,000 or so clones listed, 85% to 95% were seen once; the top ten hold around 0.4%. This clone was recorded a few times. The clonotype originates from a human donor in good health. Sequencing was performed on T cells isolated from PBMCs.

This CDR3 is CASSLALVSYSGNTIYF. The CDR3 coding sequence is TGTGCCAGCAGCTTAGCGCTTGTTAGCTACTCTGGAAACACCATATATTTT. The chain uses TRBV7-2 and TRBJ1-3; D unresolved. The V end lost 0 bases, the J end lost 0 bases, and 12 bases lay between the germline ends. The CDR3 is 17 residues long. CDR1 is SGHTA, CDR2 FQGNSA, per germline.